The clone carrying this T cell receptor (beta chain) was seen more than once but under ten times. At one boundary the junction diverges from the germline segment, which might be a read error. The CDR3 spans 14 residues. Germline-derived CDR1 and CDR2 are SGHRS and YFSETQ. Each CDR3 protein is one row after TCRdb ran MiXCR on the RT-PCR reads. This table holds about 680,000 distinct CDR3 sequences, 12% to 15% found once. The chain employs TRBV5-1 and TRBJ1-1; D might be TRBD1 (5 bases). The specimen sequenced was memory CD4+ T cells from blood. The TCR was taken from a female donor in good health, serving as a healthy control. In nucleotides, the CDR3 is TGCGCCAGCAGCTTGGTTGGGACCTCGTTTCATGTTAACTTT. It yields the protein CASSLVGTSFHVNF.